The rows below give T cell receptor beta chains drawn from one sample of a study of cytomegalovirus exposure and HLA in healthy donors. Here immunoSEQ multiplex PCR was the method, and the copy in TCRdb shows in-frame clones only, minus some. The data show about 130,000 clones, 80% seen once. The specimen was PBMCs. The receptor source for this set is a man aged 25-40 years in good health and CMV-seronegative. CDR3s include the opening cysteine and the closing phenylalanine or tryptophan. A D gene is named only where the DNA matches it firmly. Size is stated for part of the rows, as once, few or many counts, or as a class when the clone is expanded.

DNA: TGCGCCAGCAGTAGGAGCGGGAGGGCAGATACGCAGTATTTT
CDR3: CASSRSGRADTQYF
D: TRBD2
V: TRBV10-1
J: TRBJ2-3
size: -

DNA: TGTGCCAGCAGCTTGGCCCACACAGATACGCAGTATTTT
CDR3: CASSLAHTDTQYF
D: -
V: TRBV6-4
J: TRBJ2-3
size: -

DNA: TGCAGTGCTAGCGCCGGGTATGGCTACACCTTC
CDR3: CSASAGYGYTF
D: -
V: TRBV20-1
J: TRBJ1-2
size: -

DNA: TGTGCCAGCAGCGTAGACGGCAGGGGATTAAACACCGGGGAGCTGTTTTTT
CDR3: CASSVDGRGLNTGELFF
D: -
V: TRBV9
J: TRBJ2-2
size: -

DNA: TGCGCCAGCAGCCAGGGACTAGCGGGAACCTCCTACGAGCAGTACTTC
CDR3: CASSQGLAGTSYEQYF
D: TRBD2
V: TRBV4-1
J: TRBJ2-7
size: -

DNA: TGTGCCAGCAGTAGGGCAGGGGGCAGAGAGACCCAGTACTTC
CDR3: CASSRAGGRETQYF
D: TRBD1
V: TRBV28
J: TRBJ2-5
size: -

DNA: TGTGCCAGCAGCTCCCAGGGTTACAATCAGCCCCAGCATTTT
CDR3: CASSSQGYNQPQHF
D: -
V: TRBV7-9
J: TRBJ1-5
size: few

DNA: TGTGCCAGCAGTTACCCATCAACCAGGGGAAACTACGAGCAGTACTTC
CDR3: CASSYPSTRGNYEQYF
D: -
V: TRBV6-5
J: TRBJ2-7
size: -

DNA: TGTGCTAGTGGTTTGGGGCAGGGTGGAACTGAAGCTTTCTTT
CDR3: CASGLGQGGTEAFF
D: -
V: TRBV12-5
J: TRBJ1-1
size: -

DNA: TGTGCCAGCAGTGAAAACAGGGTTAGCACAGATACGCAGTATTTT
CDR3: CASSENRVSTDTQYF
D: -
V: TRBV6-4
J: TRBJ2-3
size: -

DNA: TGCGCCAGCAGCTGGGGAGGAGACGGCAATGAGCAGTTCTTC
CDR3: CASSWGGDGNEQFF
D: -
V: TRBV5-1
J: TRBJ2-1
size: -

DNA: TGTGCCAGCAGTTTACCTGACCAGGACGGGAGCCTAGTAGCCCAGCATTTT
CDR3: CASSLPDQDGSLVAQHF
D: -
V: TRBV27
J: TRBJ1-5
size: -

DNA: TGTGCCAGCAGCCCCGGGACAACTACCGAAGCTTTCTTT
CDR3: CASSPGTTTEAFF
D: -
V: TRBV7-6
J: TRBJ1-1
size: -

DNA: TGTGCCAGCAGCTTGGTACAGGGCGGTGGCTACACCTTC
CDR3: CASSLVQGGGYTF
D: -
V: TRBV5-8
J: TRBJ1-2
size: -

DNA: TGTGCCAGCAGCTCCGGTGGGGGACTAGCAAGAAATGAGCAGTTCTTC
CDR3: CASSSGGGLARNEQFF
D: TRBD2
V: TRBV5-6
J: TRBJ2-1
size: once

DNA: TGTGCCAGCAGTTGGGGGACAGGGTTCGCCTACGAGCAGTACTTC
CDR3: CASSWGTGFAYEQYF
D: TRBD1
V: TRBV27
J: TRBJ2-7
size: once

DNA: TGTGCCAGCAGCGTAGGCCGGGACAGGGACACTGAAGCTTTCTTT
CDR3: CASSVGRDRDTEAFF
D: TRBD1
V: TRBV9
J: TRBJ1-1
size: -

DNA: TGTGCCAGCAGTTTCGCGACAGGGGGCCGGTGTGGCTACACCTTC
CDR3: CASSFATGGRCGYTF
D: TRBD1
V: TRBV28
J: TRBJ1-2
size: -

DNA: TGTGCCAGCAGAGACCTATTGTGGGTAGCGGGAGGGCGCGAGCAGTACTTC
CDR3: CASRDLLWVAGGREQYF
D: TRBD2
V: TRBV28
J: TRBJ2-7
size: -

DNA: TGTGCCAGCAGCTTGGATCGGGGACTAGCGGGAGAGACCCAGTACTTC
CDR3: CASSLDRGLAGETQYF
D: TRBD2
V: TRBV5-8
J: TRBJ2-5
size: -

DNA: TGTGCCACCCAAATCGGGAACTATGGCTACACCTTC
CDR3: CATQIGNYGYTF
D: -
V: TRBV5-6
J: TRBJ1-2
size: -

DNA: TGTGCCAGCAGTCCGATTAACCCAAACTCTCCCGGAAACACCATATATTTT
CDR3: CASSPINPNSPGNTIYF
D: -
V: TRBV2
J: TRBJ1-3
size: -

DNA: TGTGCCAGCAGCCTAAATTGGGAGCAGTACTTC
CDR3: CASSLNWEQYF
D: -
V: TRBV11-3
J: TRBJ2-7
size: -

DNA: TGTGCCAGCAGTGAAGCGGGGGACAGGGGAATCGTCAATGAGCAGTTCTTC
CDR3: CASSEAGDRGIVNEQFF
D: TRBD1
V: TRBV6-1
J: TRBJ2-1
size: few

DNA: TGTGCCATCAGTGGGCAGAGCGGGTTCTCTACAGATACGCAGTATTTT
CDR3: CAISGQSGFSTDTQYF
D: -
V: TRBV10-3
J: TRBJ2-3
size: -

DNA: TGTGCCAGCAGTTACGCCGGGGGGCTCCAAACAGATACGCAGTATTTT
CDR3: CASSYAGGLQTDTQYF
D: -
V: TRBV6-6
J: TRBJ2-3
size: -

DNA: TGCGCCAGCAGCCAAGACCACGGCGGTAGCCTCGAGCAGTACTTC
CDR3: CASSQDHGGSLEQYF
D: -
V: TRBV4-1
J: TRBJ2-7
size: -

DNA: TGCAGCGTAAGACAGGGTGGGGCTGAAGCTTTCTTT
CDR3: CSVRQGGAEAFF
D: TRBD1
V: TRBV29-1
J: TRBJ1-1
size: -

DNA: TGTGCCAGCAGCTTGGAGTGGGGCCCCTCTAGCTATGGCTACACCTTC
CDR3: CASSLEWGPSSYGYTF
D: -
V: TRBV5-4
J: TRBJ1-2
size: -

DNA: TGTGCCAGTAGTTTTGGCGGGAGTCCCAAAAACATTCAGTACTTC
CDR3: CASSFGGSPKNIQYF
D: TRBD2
V: TRBV19
J: TRBJ2-4
size: -

DNA: TGTGCCAGCAGTTCCCGGGACAGGTACAATGAGCAGTTCTTC
CDR3: CASSSRDRYNEQFF
D: TRBD1
V: TRBV27
J: TRBJ2-1
size: -

DNA: TGTGCCAGTAGTATCTCACAGGGGCCTTACAATGAGCAGTTCTTC
CDR3: CASSISQGPYNEQFF
D: TRBD1
V: TRBV19
J: TRBJ2-1
size: -

DNA: TGCGCCAGCAGCTCCCGAGGACAGTTTACCCATGAGCAGTTCTTC
CDR3: CASSSRGQFTHEQFF
D: -
V: TRBV5-1
J: TRBJ2-1
size: -

DNA: TGTGCCAGCAGCCAAGATTGGTGGCTAGCGGGATCAGATACGCAGTATTTT
CDR3: CASSQDWWLAGSDTQYF
D: TRBD2
V: TRBV14
J: TRBJ2-3
size: -

DNA: TGCGCCAGCAGCCCCGGGACTAGTGAAGAGACCCAGTACTTC
CDR3: CASSPGTSEETQYF
D: TRBD2
V: TRBV5-1
J: TRBJ2-5
size: -

DNA: TGTGCCAGCAGCTTAGACAGTAATGAAAAACTGTTTTTT
CDR3: CASSLDSNEKLFF
D: -
V: TRBV5-4
J: TRBJ1-4
size: -

DNA: TGTGCCAGCAGTCCAATCGACAGCTCCTACGAGCAGTACTTC
CDR3: CASSPIDSSYEQYF
D: -
V: TRBV28
J: TRBJ2-7
size: -

DNA: TGTGCCAGTAGTATAATTCAGGGCTCTCGAGGCTACACCTTC
CDR3: CASSIIQGSRGYTF
D: -
V: TRBV19
J: TRBJ1-2
size: -

DNA: TGTGCCAGTAGTATAGCGGGGAGGTCCTCCTACAATGAGCAGTTCTTC
CDR3: CASSIAGRSSYNEQFF
D: -
V: TRBV19
J: TRBJ2-1
size: -

DNA: TGCGCCAGCAGTGACGCCTACGAGCAGTACTTC
CDR3: CASSDAYEQYF
D: -
V: TRBV10-2
J: TRBJ2-7
size: -

DNA: TGTGCCAGCAGTTTCGACCTACAAGGGGACAGGGGAGAGACCCAGTACTTC
CDR3: CASSFDLQGDRGETQYF
D: TRBD1
V: TRBV28
J: TRBJ2-5
size: -

DNA: TGTGCCAGCAGCTTGGATCGAGACTTCGCTTTCTTT
CDR3: CASSLDRDFAFF
D: -
V: TRBV5-4
J: TRBJ1-1
size: few

DNA: TGTGCCAGCAGCCCCCGACAGGGGGCTATCTACGAGCAGTACTTC
CDR3: CASSPRQGAIYEQYF
D: TRBD1
V: TRBV7-2
J: TRBJ2-7
size: -

DNA: TGTGCCAGCAGCCCGGGACAGGGGATGAACACTGAAGCTTTCTTT
CDR3: CASSPGQGMNTEAFF
D: TRBD1
V: TRBV5-6
J: TRBJ1-1
size: -

DNA: TGCGCCAGCAGCCAGTATTATGGGGGGGGCGCTGTTGGCTACACCTTC
CDR3: CASSQYYGGGAVGYTF
D: -
V: TRBV4-1
J: TRBJ1-2
size: -

DNA: TGTGCCAGCAGTTACGGGGGAGGGGATTCACCCCTCCACTTT
CDR3: CASSYGGGDSPLHF
D: -
V: TRBV6-6
J: TRBJ1-6
size: -

DNA: TGTGCCAGCACTGAGCTTAAAGCGGGAGGGCCTCAGGAGACCCAGTACTTC
CDR3: CASTELKAGGPQETQYF
D: TRBD2
V: TRBV27
J: TRBJ2-5
size: few

DNA: TGTGCTAGTGGTTCCTCCGGGACAGGGGGCCCGGGGCGAGAGACCCAGTACTTC
CDR3: CASGSSGTGGPGRETQYF
D: TRBD1
V: TRBV12-5
J: TRBJ2-5
size: -

DNA: TGTGCCAGCAGTACCTCCGGGACTAGCGGCTCCTACGAGCAGTACTTC
CDR3: CASSTSGTSGSYEQYF
D: TRBD2
V: TRBV28
J: TRBJ2-7
size: few

DNA: TGTGCCAGCAGTGAAGCGGGAGGGGATAATGAGCAGTTCTTC
CDR3: CASSEAGGDNEQFF
D: TRBD2
V: TRBV6-4
J: TRBJ2-1
size: few

DNA: TGCAGCACATGGGACACGAACACTGAAGCTTTCTTT
CDR3: CSTWDTNTEAFF
D: -
V: TRBV29-1
J: TRBJ1-1
size: -